This is a list of T cell receptor beta chains from one sample in a study of blood T cell repertoires in COVID-19. TCRdb keeps only in-frame clones here, not all; method: immunoSEQ multiplex PCR. The sample contains approximately 60,000 clones, about 78% of which appear only once. Specimen: peripheral blood. Every receptor here comes from a man between 50 and 59 years old with active or convalescent COVID-19. CDR3s include the opening cysteine and the closing phenylalanine or tryptophan. Fields, in order: J gene, V gene, D gene, clone size, CDR3 DNA, CDR3 protein. D genes are given only for firm matches. Part of the rows lack a size; the others show once, few, many or a class for expanded clones.

J: TRBJ2-5; V: TRBV7-2; D: -; size: -; DNA: TGTGTCAGCAGCTTAATAGCCGCTGAGACCCAGTACTTC; CDR3: CVSSLIAAETQYF
J: TRBJ2-7; V: TRBV21-1; D: -; size: -; DNA: TGTGCCAGCAGCAAAATTCCTCCCGGGACTAGCGGGGGGGAAAACTCCTACGAGCAGTACTTC; CDR3: CASSKIPPGTSGGENSYEQYF
J: TRBJ2-2; V: TRBV10-3; D: TRBD2; size: -; DNA: TGTGCCTACAGCGGGGACACCGGGGAGCTGTTTTTT; CDR3: CAYSGDTGELFF
J: TRBJ2-3; V: TRBV2; D: TRBD1; size: -; DNA: TGTGCCAGCAGTGTGGAGGGGACAGGGGCAGATACGCAGTATTTT; CDR3: CASSVEGTGADTQYF
J: TRBJ2-5; V: TRBV3-1/TRBV3-2; D: -; size: few; DNA: TGTGCCAGCAGCCAGCTCCTGGAGGGTTACCAAGAGACCCAGTACTTC; CDR3: CASSQLLEGYQETQYF
J: TRBJ2-7; V: TRBV19; D: -; size: -; DNA: TGTGCCAGTAGTATCCAGGGTCGGTCCGAGCAGTACTTC; CDR3: CASSIQGRSEQYF
J: TRBJ2-2; V: TRBV6-6; D: -; size: -; DNA: TGTGCCTGTTTAAGGGGCGAAGCCGGGGAGCTGTTTTTT; CDR3: CACLRGEAGELFF
J: TRBJ2-7; V: TRBV5-4; D: TRBD2; size: once; DNA: TGTGCCAGCAGCTTCCGTAGCGGGAGGCCCAGCTCCTACGAGCAGTACTTC; CDR3: CASSFRSGRPSSYEQYF
J: TRBJ1-4; V: TRBV7-9; D: TRBD1; size: -; DNA: TGTGCCAGCAGCTCCCGGGACAGAAGTAATGAAAAACTGTTTTTT; CDR3: CASSSRDRSNEKLFF
J: TRBJ1-1; V: TRBV5-1; D: -; size: -; DNA: TGCGCCAGCAGCTTGGAGGCAGGGATTCGGGCTTTCTTT; CDR3: CASSLEAGIRAFF
J: TRBJ2-3; V: TRBV11-3; D: -; size: -; DNA: TGTGCCAGCTCTGGCGGAGATACGCAGTATTTT; CDR3: CASSGGDTQYF
J: TRBJ1-2; V: TRBV3-1/TRBV3-2; D: -; size: -; DNA: TGTGCCAGCAGCCAAGAGAGGATCAACGGCTACACCTTC; CDR3: CASSQERINGYTF
J: TRBJ1-3; V: TRBV6-5; D: -; size: -; DNA: TGTGCCAGCAGCCGGGACTCTGGAAACACCATATATTTT; CDR3: CASSRDSGNTIYF
J: TRBJ2-5; V: TRBV4-1; D: TRBD2; size: -; DNA: TGCGCCAGCAGCCAAAGCGGGGGGGCCTGGGAGACCCAGTACTTC; CDR3: CASSQSGGAWETQYF
J: TRBJ1-3; V: TRBV14; D: -; size: -; DNA: TGTGCCAGCAGCCAAGACGTCCTGAGCTCTGGAAACACCATATATTTT; CDR3: CASSQDVLSSGNTIYF
J: TRBJ2-1; V: TRBV5-1; D: TRBD2; size: -; DNA: TGCGCCAGCAGCCAGGGGATAACTAGCGGGGTATACAATGAGCAGTTCTTC; CDR3: CASSQGITSGVYNEQFF
J: TRBJ2-1; V: TRBV9; D: TRBD2; size: -; DNA: TGTGCCAGCAGCGTCGACGGGAGGGCCTACAATGAGCAGTTCTTC; CDR3: CASSVDGRAYNEQFF
J: TRBJ1-5; V: TRBV30; D: TRBD1; size: -; DNA: TGTGCCTGGGGGGACAGGGGAGATCAGCCCCAGCATTTT; CDR3: CAWGDRGDQPQHF
J: TRBJ1-2; V: TRBV18; D: TRBD1; size: -; DNA: TGTGCCAGCTCACCACCTCAGGGGGGATATGGCTACACCTTC; CDR3: CASSPPQGGYGYTF
J: TRBJ2-2; V: TRBV9; D: TRBD2; size: -; DNA: TGTGCCAGCAGCATCACTAGCGGGGGGGGCCCCGGGGAGCTGTTTTTT; CDR3: CASSITSGGGPGELFF
J: TRBJ2-7; V: TRBV12-3/TRBV12-4; D: TRBD1; size: -; DNA: TGTGCCAGCAGTTTGGGACAGGAATACGAGCAGTACTTC; CDR3: CASSLGQEYEQYF
J: TRBJ2-2; V: TRBV29-1; D: TRBD2; size: -; DNA: TGCAGCGCAGGACTAGCGGGAAACACCGGGGAGCTGTTTTTT; CDR3: CSAGLAGNTGELFF
J: TRBJ2-2; V: TRBV5-1; D: TRBD2; size: -; DNA: TGCGCCAGCAACGAGCTCCGGGGGAGGGCCGGCGGGGAGCTGTTTTTT; CDR3: CASNELRGRAGGELFF
J: TRBJ1-3; V: TRBV5-1; D: -; size: -; DNA: TGCGCCAGCAGCTTAACGGGAATTACTGGAAACACCATATATTTT; CDR3: CASSLTGITGNTIYF
J: TRBJ2-6; V: TRBV5-4; D: -; size: -; DNA: TGTGCCAGCAGTTCGTACAGGGTGATGGGGGCCAACGTCCTGACTTTC; CDR3: CASSSYRVMGANVLTF
J: TRBJ1-2; V: TRBV19; D: -; size: -; DNA: TGTGCCAGTCTTTCTAGGTACGACTATGGCTACACCTTC; CDR3: CASLSRYDYGYTF
J: TRBJ1-6; V: TRBV3-1/TRBV3-2; D: -; size: -; DNA: TGTGCCAGCAGCCAAGAGGGGGGGCTAGGTTCACCCCTCCACTTT; CDR3: CASSQEGGLGSPLHF
J: TRBJ1-1; V: TRBV13; D: -; size: -; DNA: TGTGCCAGCAGCTTAACTGCTGAAGCTTTCTTT; CDR3: CASSLTAEAFF
J: TRBJ2-7; V: TRBV19; D: TRBD2; size: few; DNA: TGTGCCAGTAGTATGTTCGTCGTCGGGGGGAGGAGCTCCTACGAGCAGTACTTC; CDR3: CASSMFVVGGRSSYEQYF
J: TRBJ2-2; V: TRBV11-2; D: -; size: -; DNA: TGTGCCAGCAGCTTAGTTGAAAGCGGTCGGGCGCTGTTTTTT; CDR3: CASSLVESGRALFF
J: TRBJ2-7; V: TRBV29-1; D: -; size: -; DNA: TGCAGCGTGGCTGGCGGTCCCTACGAGCAGTACTTC; CDR3: CSVAGGPYEQYF
J: TRBJ1-1; V: TRBV9; D: TRBD1; size: -; DNA: TGTGCCAGCAGCGTAGACGGTGGGGACAGTGAAGCTTTCTTT; CDR3: CASSVDGGDSEAFF
J: TRBJ1-6; V: TRBV10-3; D: TRBD1; size: -; DNA: TGTGCCATCAGTGCGTTGGGACAGGGAAGCTCACCCCTCCACTTT; CDR3: CAISALGQGSSPLHF
J: TRBJ2-2; V: TRBV5-1; D: -; size: -; DNA: TGCGCCAGCAGCCTCGGACAGTCTTCCACCGGGGAGCTGTTTTTT; CDR3: CASSLGQSSTGELFF
J: TRBJ2-5; V: TRBV4-2; D: TRBD2; size: -; DNA: TGTGCCAGCAGCCAAGGGGCTAGCGGGGGGTCTCAAGAGACCCAGTACTTC; CDR3: CASSQGASGGSQETQYF
J: TRBJ2-1; V: TRBV12-1; D: -; size: -; DNA: TGTGCCAGCAGCCCTGTGTCGGAGCAGTTCTTC; CDR3: CASSPVSEQFF
J: TRBJ2-7; V: TRBV3-1/TRBV3-2; D: -; size: -; DNA: TGTGCCAGCACGCATCAGGGCACCTACGAGCAGTACTTC; CDR3: CASTHQGTYEQYF
J: TRBJ2-1; V: TRBV7-9; D: TRBD1; size: -; DNA: TGTGCCAGCAGCTTAGCCGCAGGGGGCGGGCAGGAGCAGTTCTTC; CDR3: CASSLAAGGGQEQFF
J: TRBJ1-1; V: TRBV19; D: TRBD1; size: few; DNA: TGTGCCAGTAGTGCCATGACAGGGGGTGGCGCTGAAGCTTTCTTT; CDR3: CASSAMTGGGAEAFF
J: TRBJ1-5; V: TRBV7-2; D: -; size: -; DNA: TGTGCCAGCAGCTTAGTTGCGGACAACTATCAGCCCCAGCATTTT; CDR3: CASSLVADNYQPQHF
J: TRBJ1-2; V: TRBV6-6; D: -; size: -; DNA: TGTGCCAGCAGCCCGAGGGGGGGGGCTTATGGCTACACCTTC; CDR3: CASSPRGGAYGYTF
J: TRBJ2-7; V: TRBV30; D: -; size: -; DNA: TGTGCCTGGAGTGGCGGTATTAGCGAGCAGTACTTC; CDR3: CAWSGGISEQYF
J: TRBJ2-3; V: TRBV6-5; D: -; size: -; DNA: TGTGCCAGCAGTTTCCGACAGGCGGGCACAGATACGCAGTATTTT; CDR3: CASSFRQAGTDTQYF
J: TRBJ1-1; V: TRBV18; D: -; size: once; DNA: TGTGCCAGCTCGGGGGGCACTGAAGCTTTCTTT; CDR3: CASSGGTEAFF
J: TRBJ2-2; V: TRBV18; D: TRBD2; size: -; DNA: TGTGCCAGCTCACCGACTAGCAGCGGCGGGGAGCTGTTTTTT; CDR3: CASSPTSSGGELFF
J: TRBJ1-1; V: TRBV2; D: -; size: -; DNA: TGTGCCAGCACTTTGGCGGCTTTGAACACTGAAGCTTTCTTT; CDR3: CASTLAALNTEAFF
J: TRBJ1-4; V: TRBV3-1/TRBV3-2; D: -; size: -; DNA: TGTGCCAGCAGCCATCGGCGGGAAAAACTGTTTTTT; CDR3: CASSHRREKLFF
J: TRBJ2-7; V: TRBV3-1/TRBV3-2; D: TRBD1; size: -; DNA: TGTGCCAGCAGCCAGAGCCTCCAGGGGGATTCTATTTTCTACGAGCAGTACTTC; CDR3: CASSQSLQGDSIFYEQYF
J: TRBJ2-2; V: TRBV11-3; D: -; size: -; DNA: TGTGCCAGCAGCTACGGTTTCACGTCCGGGGAGCTGTTTTTT; CDR3: CASSYGFTSGELFF
J: TRBJ2-5; V: TRBV5-4; D: -; size: -; DNA: TGTGCCAGCAGCTCAGGCGGTCAGACAGGCCAAGAGACCCAGTACTTC; CDR3: CASSSGGQTGQETQYF
J: TRBJ2-7; V: TRBV5-1; D: TRBD2; size: -; DNA: TGCGCCAGCAGCCCGGAGGCGGGAGGGATCTACGAGCAGTACTTC; CDR3: CASSPEAGGIYEQYF
J: TRBJ1-3; V: TRBV7-9; D: -; size: few; DNA: TGTGCCAGCAGTATCGCAGGGGACGGAAACACCATATATTTT; CDR3: CASSIAGDGNTIYF